This TCR beta chain emerged from a study of molecular identifiers for immune sequencing clone quantification. Trimming shortened V by 7 bases and J by 4 bases, and 10 bases separated the two germline ends. This CDR3 is built from 13 residues. CDR1 and CDR2 from the germline V gene are ENHRY and SYGVKD. Whole-study findings and limits: In a background of about 900,000 naive cells, spiked Jurkat TCR RNA from one cell was reportedly detectable. Highly expanded clone sizes could end up underestimated if a barcode were shared by identical TCR molecules.

About this clonotype itself: Its antigen is as yet unknown.

A single record per CDR3 protein comes from TCRdb applying MiXCR to the PCR reads. The sample contains 100,000 or so distinct CDR3 sequences, 30% to 35% of which appear only once. The sequenced material came from naive CD8+ T cells from blood, with Jurkat cell RNA spiked in. Subset denoted: FACS-sorted CD8+CD4-CCR7+CD45RA+ naive T cells. The TCR comes from a human donor in good health. Some libraries in this study had Jurkat cell RNA spiked in. The V call is TRBV10-3, the J call TRBJ1-4; no definite D call. In DNA form, the CDR3 reads TGTGCCATCACTGGCAGTCTTAATGAAAAACTGTTTTTT. Translated, it gives CAITGSLNEKLFF.